What follows describes a single TCR beta chain. The entry originates in a study of blood T cell repertoires in COVID-19. Original data processing: Nucleated cell counts were estimated from reference gene primer amplification. The repertoire was sequenced with immunoSEQ multiplex PCR; TCRdb's copy has only in-frame clones and lacks some. The V and J calls and clone size are taken from that table; D and trimming were inferred from the DNA. The top ten clones hold under 0.3% of a sample with around 700,000 clones, just under 90% of them seen once. The receptor was derived from a woman between 18 and 29 years old with acute or convalescent COVID-19. What was sequenced was peripheral blood.

The CDR3 loop reads CASSVEGRGPEKLFF. The DNA of the CDR3 is TGTGCCAGCAGCGTAGAAGGTCGAGGGCCCGAAAAACTGTTTTTT. V and J are TRBV9 and TRBJ1-4; D not certain. Germline V gene sequence: CDR1 SGDLS, CDR2 YYNGEE. CDR3 length: 15 residues. V lost 0 bases and J 8 bases, leaving 14 bases between the germline ends. Filled out from reference TRBV9 and TRBJ1-4, the complete variable domain reads DSGVTQTPKHLITATGQRVTLRCSPRSGDLSVYWYQQSLDQGLQFLIQYYNGEERAKGNILERFSAQQFPDLHSELNLSSLELGDSALYFCASSVEGRGPEKLFFGSGTQLSVL.